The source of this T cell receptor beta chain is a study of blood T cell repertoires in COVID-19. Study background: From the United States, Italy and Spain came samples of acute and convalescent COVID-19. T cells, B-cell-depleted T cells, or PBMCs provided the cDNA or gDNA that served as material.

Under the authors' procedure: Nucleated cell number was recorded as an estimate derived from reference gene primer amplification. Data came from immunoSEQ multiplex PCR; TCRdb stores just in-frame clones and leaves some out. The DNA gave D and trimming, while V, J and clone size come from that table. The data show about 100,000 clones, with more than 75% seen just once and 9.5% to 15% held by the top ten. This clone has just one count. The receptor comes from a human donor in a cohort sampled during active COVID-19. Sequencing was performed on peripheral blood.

CDR3 DNA sequence: TGTGCCACCCGAGGACCCGGGACAGGGGGCTTAGACACTGAAGCTTTCTTT. Amino acid sequence: CATRGPGTGGLDTEAFF. The genes are TRBV19 and TRBJ1-1, with 12 bases fitting TRBD1. Germline loops: CDR1 LNHDA, CDR2 SQIVND (reference sequence). With V trimmed by 10 bases and J by 3 bases, 15 bases remained unmatched. The CDR3 sequence is 17 residues long.